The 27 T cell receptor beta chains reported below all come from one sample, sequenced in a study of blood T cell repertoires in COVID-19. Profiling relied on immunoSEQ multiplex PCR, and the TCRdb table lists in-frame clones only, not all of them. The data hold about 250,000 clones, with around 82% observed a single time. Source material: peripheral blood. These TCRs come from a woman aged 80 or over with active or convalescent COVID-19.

CDR3 amino acids: CASSQAFAYEQYF. Written as DNA, the CDR3 is TGTGCCAGCAGCCAAGCTTTTGCCTACGAGCAGTACTTC. The chain couples TRBV3-1 (or the pseudogene TRBV3-2) to TRBJ2-7; D not certain. This CDR3 spans 13 amino acids. Germline V gives CDR1 LGHDT, CDR2 YNNKEL (reference sequence). V was shortened by 1 base and J by 2 bases, with 6 bases between the two germline ends.

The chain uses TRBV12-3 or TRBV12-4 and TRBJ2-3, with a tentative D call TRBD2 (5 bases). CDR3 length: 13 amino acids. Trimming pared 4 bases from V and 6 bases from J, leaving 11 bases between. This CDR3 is CASSSGISDTQYF. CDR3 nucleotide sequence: TGTGCCAGCAGTTCGGGGATTTCGGATACGCAGTATTTT.

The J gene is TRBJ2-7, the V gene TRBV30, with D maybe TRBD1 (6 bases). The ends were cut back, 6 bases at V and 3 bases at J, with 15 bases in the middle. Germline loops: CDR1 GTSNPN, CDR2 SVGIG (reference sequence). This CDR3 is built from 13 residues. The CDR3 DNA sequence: TGTGCCTGCATCACCCAGGGGAACTACGAGCAGTACTTC. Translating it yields CACITQGNYEQYF.

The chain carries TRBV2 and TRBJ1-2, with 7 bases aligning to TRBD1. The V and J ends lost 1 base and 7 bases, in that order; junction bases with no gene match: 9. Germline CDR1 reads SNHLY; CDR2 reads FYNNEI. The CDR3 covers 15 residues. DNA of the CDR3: TGTGCCAGCAGTGAAGGGCCCAGGGGGAACCGTGGCTACACCTTC. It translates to CASSEGPRGNRGYTF.

The CDR3 DNA sequence: TGCGCCAGCAGCGCACTAGCGGGGAACGTCAATGAGCAGTTCTTC. Translated: CASSALAGNVNEQFF. The genes are TRBV5-1 and TRBJ2-1; 10 bases are shared with TRBD2. The junction had 7 bases not matched to a gene; V was cut back by 4 bases and J by 6 bases. The CDR3 is 15 residues long. Germline CDR1 is SGHRS and CDR2 is YFSETQ.

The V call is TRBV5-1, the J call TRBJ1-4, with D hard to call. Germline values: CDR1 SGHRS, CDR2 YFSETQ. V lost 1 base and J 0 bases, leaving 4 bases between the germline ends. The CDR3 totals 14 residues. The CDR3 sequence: CASSLIATNEKLFF. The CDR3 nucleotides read TGCGCCAGCAGCTTGATCGCAACTAATGAAAAACTGTTTTTT.

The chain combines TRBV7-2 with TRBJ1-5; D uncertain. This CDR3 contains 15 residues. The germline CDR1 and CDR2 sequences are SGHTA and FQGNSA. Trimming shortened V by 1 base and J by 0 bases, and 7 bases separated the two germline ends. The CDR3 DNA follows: TGTGCCAGCAGCTTAGTAGGAGATAGCAATCAGCCCCAGCATTTT. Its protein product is CASSLVGDSNQPQHF.

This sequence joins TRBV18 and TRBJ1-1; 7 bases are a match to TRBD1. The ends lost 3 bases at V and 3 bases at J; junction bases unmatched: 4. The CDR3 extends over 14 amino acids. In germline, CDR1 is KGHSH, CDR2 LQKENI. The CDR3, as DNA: TGTGCCAGCTCACCTGGGGACAGCTACACTGAAGCTTTCTTT. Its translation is CASSPGDSYTEAFF.

The CDR3: CASSLPETRSQYF. CDR3 DNA: TGTGCCAGCAGTTTACCCGAAACTAGGTCCCAGTACTTC. The V and J genes are TRBV28 and TRBJ2-5, with D maybe TRBD2 (5 bases). CDR1 is MDHEN, CDR2 SYDVKM, per germline. The CDR3 runs 13 residues. The V end was cut by 2 bases, the J end by 9 bases, with 13 bases between.

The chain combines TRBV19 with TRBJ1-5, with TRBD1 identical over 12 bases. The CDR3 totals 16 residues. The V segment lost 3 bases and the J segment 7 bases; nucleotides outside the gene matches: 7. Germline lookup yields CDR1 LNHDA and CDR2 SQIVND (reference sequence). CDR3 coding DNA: TGTGCCAGTAGTATGATCGGGACAGGGGGCCGGCAGCCCCAGCATTTT. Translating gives CASSMIGTGGRQPQHF.

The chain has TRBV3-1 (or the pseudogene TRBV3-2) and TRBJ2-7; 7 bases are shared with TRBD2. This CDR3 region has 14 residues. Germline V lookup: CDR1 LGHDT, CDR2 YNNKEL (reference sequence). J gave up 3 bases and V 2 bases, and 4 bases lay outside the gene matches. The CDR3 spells CASSQSPSGYEQYF. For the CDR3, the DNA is TGTGCCAGCAGCCAATCTCCTAGCGGCTACGAGCAGTACTTC.

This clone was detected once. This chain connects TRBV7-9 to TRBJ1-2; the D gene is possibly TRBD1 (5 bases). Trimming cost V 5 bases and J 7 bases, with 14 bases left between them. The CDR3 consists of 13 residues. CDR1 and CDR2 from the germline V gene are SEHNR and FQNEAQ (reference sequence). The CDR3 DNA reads TGTGCCAGCAGCCCTAAGGGGAGGAGTGGCTACACCTTC. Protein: CASSPKGRSGYTF.

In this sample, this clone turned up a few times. The DNA of the CDR3 is TGTGCCAGCAGCTTGGCAGGGGGTGACACTGAAGCTTTCTTT. Its protein product is CASSLAGGDTEAFF. The rearrangement uses TRBV11-3 and TRBJ1-1; 7 bases line up with TRBD1. This CDR3 has 14 amino acids. V was clipped by 3 bases and J by 3 bases; unmatched bases: 4. CDR1 is SGHNT, CDR2 YENEEA, per germline.

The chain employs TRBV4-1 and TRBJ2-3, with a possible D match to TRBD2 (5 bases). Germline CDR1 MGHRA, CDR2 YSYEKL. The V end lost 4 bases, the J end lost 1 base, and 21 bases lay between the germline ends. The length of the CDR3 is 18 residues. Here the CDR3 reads CASSRSKVRGPRTDTQYF. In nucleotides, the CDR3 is TGCGCCAGCAGCCGAAGTAAGGTACGCGGGCCCCGCACAGATACGCAGTATTTT.

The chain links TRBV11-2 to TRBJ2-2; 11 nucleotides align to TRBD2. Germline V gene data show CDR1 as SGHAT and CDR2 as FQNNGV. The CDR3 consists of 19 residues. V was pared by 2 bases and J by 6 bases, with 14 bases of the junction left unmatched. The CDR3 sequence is CASSLIRGRGTSGPGELFF. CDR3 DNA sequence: TGTGCCAGCAGCTTAATCAGGGGGCGGGGGACTAGCGGACCCGGGGAGCTGTTTTTT.

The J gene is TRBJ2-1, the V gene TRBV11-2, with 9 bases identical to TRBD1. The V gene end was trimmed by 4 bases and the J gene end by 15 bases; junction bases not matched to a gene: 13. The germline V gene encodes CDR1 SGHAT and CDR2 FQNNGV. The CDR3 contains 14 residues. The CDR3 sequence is CASSSPGQGMVLFF. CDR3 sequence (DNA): TGTGCCAGCAGCTCCCCGGGACAGGGAATGGTTTTGTTCTTC.

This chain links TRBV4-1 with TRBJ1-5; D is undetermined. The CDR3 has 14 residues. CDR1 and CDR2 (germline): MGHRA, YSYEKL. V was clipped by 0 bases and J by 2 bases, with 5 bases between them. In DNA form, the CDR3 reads TGCGCCAGCAGCCAAGATATCGGCAATCAGCCCCAGCATTTT. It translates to CASSQDIGNQPQHF.

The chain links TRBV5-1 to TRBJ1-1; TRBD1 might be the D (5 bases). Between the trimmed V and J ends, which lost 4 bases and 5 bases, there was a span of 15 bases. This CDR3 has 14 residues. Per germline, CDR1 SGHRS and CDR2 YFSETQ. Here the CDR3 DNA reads TGCGCCAGCAGCACCCCAATCGGGGGGACTGAAGCTTTCTTT. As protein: CASSTPIGGTEAFF.

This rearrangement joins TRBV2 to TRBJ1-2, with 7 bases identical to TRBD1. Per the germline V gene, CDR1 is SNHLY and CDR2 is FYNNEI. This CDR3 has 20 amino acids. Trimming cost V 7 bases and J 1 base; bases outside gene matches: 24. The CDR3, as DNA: TGTGCCAGCAAGATGAGGCAGGGGGTTTATAACCTGATGAATAACTATGGCTACACCTTC. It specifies CASKMRQGVYNLMNNYGYTF.

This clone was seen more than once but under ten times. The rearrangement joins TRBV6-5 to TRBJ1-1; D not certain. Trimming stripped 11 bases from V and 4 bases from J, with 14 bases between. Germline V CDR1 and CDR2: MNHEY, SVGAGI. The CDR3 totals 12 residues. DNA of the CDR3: TGTGCCTCGGGGAGGTTGGGCACTGAAGCTTTCTTT. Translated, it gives CASGRLGTEAFF.

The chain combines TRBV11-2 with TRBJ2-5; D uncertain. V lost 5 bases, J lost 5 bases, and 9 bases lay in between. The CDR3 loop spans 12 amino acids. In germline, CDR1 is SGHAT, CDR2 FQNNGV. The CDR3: CASSPERETQYF. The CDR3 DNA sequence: TGTGCCAGCAGCCCAGAGAGGGAGACCCAGTACTTC.

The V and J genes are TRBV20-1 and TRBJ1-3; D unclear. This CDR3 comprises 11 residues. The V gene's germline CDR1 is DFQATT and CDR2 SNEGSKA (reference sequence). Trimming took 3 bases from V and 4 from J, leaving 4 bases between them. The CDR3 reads CSASPGNTIYF. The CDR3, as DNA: TGCAGTGCTAGTCCGGGAAACACCATATATTTT.

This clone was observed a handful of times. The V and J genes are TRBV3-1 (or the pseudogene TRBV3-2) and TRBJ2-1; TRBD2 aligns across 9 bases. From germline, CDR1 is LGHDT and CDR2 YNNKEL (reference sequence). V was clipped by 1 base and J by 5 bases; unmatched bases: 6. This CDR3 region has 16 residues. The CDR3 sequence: CASSQGGAGGNNEQFF. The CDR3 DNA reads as TGTGCCAGCAGCCAAGGTGGGGCGGGAGGGAACAATGAGCAGTTCTTC.

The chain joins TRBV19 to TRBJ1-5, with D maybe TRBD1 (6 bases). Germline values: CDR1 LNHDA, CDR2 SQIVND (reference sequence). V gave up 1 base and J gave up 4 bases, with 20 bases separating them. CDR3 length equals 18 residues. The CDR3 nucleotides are TGTGCCAGTAGTATAGTGACTCGGGGGGCTTCGCGAAATCAGCCCCAGCATTTT. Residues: CASSIVTRGASRNQPQHF.

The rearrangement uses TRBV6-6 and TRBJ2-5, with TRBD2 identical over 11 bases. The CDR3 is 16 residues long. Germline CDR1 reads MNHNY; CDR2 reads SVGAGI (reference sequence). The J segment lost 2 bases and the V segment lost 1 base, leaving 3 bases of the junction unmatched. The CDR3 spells CASSYLLAGGQETQYF. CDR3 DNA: TGTGCCAGCAGTTACTTATTAGCGGGGGGGCAAGAGACCCAGTACTTC.

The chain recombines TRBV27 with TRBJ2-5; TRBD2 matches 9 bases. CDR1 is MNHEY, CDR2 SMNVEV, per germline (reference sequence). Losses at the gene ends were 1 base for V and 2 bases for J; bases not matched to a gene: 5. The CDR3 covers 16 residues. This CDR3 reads CASSLFGTSRQETQYF. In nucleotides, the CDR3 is TGTGCCAGCAGTTTATTTGGGACTAGCAGACAAGAGACCCAGTACTTC.

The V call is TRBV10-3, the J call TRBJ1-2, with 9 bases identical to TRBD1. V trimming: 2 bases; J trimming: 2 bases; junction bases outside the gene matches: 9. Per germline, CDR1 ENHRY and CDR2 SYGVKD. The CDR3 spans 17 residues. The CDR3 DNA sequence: TGTGCCATCAGTGAGACGCTCCCCGGGACAGGGAACTATGGCTACACCTTC. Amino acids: CAISETLPGTGNYGYTF.